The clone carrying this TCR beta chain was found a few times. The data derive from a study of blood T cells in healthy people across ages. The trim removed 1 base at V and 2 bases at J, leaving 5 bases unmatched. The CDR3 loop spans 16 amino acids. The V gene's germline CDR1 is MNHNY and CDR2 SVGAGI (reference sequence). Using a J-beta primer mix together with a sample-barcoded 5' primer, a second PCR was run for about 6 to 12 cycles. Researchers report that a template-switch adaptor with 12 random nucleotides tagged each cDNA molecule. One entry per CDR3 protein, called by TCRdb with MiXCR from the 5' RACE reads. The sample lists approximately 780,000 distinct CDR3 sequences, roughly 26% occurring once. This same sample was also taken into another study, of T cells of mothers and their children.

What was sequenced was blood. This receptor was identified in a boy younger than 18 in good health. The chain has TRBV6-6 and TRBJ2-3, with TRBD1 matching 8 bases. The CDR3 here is CASSYYMGQATDTQYF. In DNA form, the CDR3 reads TGTGCCAGCAGTTACTACATGGGACAGGCCACAGATACGCAGTATTTT.